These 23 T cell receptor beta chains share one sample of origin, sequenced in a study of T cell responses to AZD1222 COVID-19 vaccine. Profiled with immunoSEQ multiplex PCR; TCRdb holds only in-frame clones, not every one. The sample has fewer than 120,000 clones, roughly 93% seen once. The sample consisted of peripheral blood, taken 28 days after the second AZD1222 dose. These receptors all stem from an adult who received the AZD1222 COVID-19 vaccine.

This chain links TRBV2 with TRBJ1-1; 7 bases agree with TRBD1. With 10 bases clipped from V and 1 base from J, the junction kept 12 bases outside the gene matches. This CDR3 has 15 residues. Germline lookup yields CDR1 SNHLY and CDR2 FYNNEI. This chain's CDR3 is CAIPRTGRSNTEAFF. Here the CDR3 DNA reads TGTGCCATCCCACGGACAGGCCGTTCGAACACTGAAGCTTTCTTT.

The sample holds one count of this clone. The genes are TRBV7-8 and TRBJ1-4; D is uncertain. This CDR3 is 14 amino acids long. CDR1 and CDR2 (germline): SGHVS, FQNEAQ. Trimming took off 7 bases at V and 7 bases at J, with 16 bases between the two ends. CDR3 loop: CASTPITDREKLFF. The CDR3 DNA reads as TGTGCCAGCACCCCGATCACCGACCGTGAAAAACTGTTTTTT.

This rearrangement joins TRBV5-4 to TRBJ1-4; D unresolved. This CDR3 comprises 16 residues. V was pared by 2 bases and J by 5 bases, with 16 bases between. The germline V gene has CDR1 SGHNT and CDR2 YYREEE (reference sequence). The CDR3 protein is CASSLYEGIKNEKLFF. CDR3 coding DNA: TGTGCCAGCAGCTTATATGAGGGTATTAAAAATGAAAAACTGTTTTTT.

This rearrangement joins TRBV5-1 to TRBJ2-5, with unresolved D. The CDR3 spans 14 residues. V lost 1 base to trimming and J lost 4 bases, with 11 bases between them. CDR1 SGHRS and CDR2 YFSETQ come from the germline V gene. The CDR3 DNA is TGCGCCAGCAGCTTGTTATCCCGCCGAGAGACCCAGTACTTC. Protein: CASSLLSRRETQYF.

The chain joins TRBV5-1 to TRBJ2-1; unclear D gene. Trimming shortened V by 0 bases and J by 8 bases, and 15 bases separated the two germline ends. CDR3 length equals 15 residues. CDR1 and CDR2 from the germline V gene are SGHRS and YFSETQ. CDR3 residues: CASSLDGRLDDEQFF. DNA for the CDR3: TGCGCCAGCAGCTTGGACGGCCGTTTGGACGATGAGCAGTTCTTC.

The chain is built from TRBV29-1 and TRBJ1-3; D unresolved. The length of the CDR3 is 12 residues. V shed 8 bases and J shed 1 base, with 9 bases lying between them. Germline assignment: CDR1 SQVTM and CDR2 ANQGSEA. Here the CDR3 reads CSFQESGNTIYF. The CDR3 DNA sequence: TGCAGCTTCCAGGAGTCTGGAAACACCATATATTTT.

Written as DNA, the CDR3 is TGTGCCAGCAGGAGGGACAGGAGCAATCAGCCCCAGCATTTT. Encoded protein: CASRRDRSNQPQHF. V is TRBV6-5 and J is TRBJ1-5; 8 positions match TRBD1. The V and J ends lost 6 bases and 1 base, in that order; junction bases with no gene match: 2. The CDR3 spans 14 residues. Per the germline V gene, CDR1 is MNHEY and CDR2 is SVGAGI.

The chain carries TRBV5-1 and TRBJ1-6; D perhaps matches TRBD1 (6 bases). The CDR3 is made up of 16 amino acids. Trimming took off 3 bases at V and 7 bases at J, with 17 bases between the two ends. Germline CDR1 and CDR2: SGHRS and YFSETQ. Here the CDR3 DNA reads TGCGCCAGCAGCTCTGGACCCGACAGGCGAAATTCACCCCTCCACTTT. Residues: CASSSGPDRRNSPLHF. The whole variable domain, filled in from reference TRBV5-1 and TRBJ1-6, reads KAGVTQTPRYLIKTRGQQVTLSCSPISGHRSVSWYQQTPGQGLQFLFEYFSETQRNKGNFPGRFSGRQFSNSRSEMNVSTLELGDSALYLCASSSGPDRRNSPLHFGNGTRLTVT.

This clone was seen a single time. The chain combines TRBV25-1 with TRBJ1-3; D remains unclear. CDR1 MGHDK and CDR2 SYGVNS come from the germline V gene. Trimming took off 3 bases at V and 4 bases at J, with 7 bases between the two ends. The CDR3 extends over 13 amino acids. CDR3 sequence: CASSDHRGNTIYF. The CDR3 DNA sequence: TGTGCCAGCAGTGACCATCGGGGAAACACCATATATTTT.

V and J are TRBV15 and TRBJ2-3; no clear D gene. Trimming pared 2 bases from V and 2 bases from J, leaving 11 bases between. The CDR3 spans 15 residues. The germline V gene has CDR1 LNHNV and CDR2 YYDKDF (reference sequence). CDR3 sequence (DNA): TGTGCCACCAGCAGAAGGGATGGGGTCACAGATACGCAGTATTTT. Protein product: CATSRRDGVTDTQYF.

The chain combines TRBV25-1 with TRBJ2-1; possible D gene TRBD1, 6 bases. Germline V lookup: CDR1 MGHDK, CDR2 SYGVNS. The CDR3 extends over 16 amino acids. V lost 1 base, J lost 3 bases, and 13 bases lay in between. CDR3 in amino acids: CASSEFTGKFYNEQFF. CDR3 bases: TGTGCCAGCAGTGAATTTACAGGGAAATTCTACAATGAGCAGTTCTTC.

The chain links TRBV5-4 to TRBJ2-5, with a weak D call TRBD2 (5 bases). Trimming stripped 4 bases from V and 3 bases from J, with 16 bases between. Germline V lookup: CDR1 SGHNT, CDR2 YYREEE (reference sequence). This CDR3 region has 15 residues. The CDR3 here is CASSQDQRIEETQYF. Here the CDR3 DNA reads TGTGCCAGCAGCCAGGATCAGCGGATAGAAGAGACCCAGTACTTC.

The CDR3: CASSYPGSTEAFF. For the CDR3, the DNA is TGTGCCAGCAGTTATCCAGGGTCCACTGAAGCTTTCTTT. This sequence joins TRBV6-5 and TRBJ1-1; perhaps TRBD1 as D (5 bases). Germline V lookup: CDR1 MNHEY, CDR2 SVGAGI. This CDR3 is built from 13 residues. V lost 3 bases and J lost 4, with 9 bases in between.

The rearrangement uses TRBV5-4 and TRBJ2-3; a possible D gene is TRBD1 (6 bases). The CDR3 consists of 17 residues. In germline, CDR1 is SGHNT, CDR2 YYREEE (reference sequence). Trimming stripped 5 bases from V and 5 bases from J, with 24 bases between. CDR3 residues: CASRLMPMGAARDTQYF. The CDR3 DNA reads TGTGCCAGCAGGCTTATGCCTATGGGGGCCGCACGAGATACGCAGTATTTT.

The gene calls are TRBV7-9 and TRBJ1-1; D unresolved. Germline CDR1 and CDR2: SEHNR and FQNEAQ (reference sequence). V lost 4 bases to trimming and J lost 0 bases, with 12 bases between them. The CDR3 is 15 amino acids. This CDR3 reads CASSSSKSMNTEAFF. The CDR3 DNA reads TGTGCCAGCAGCTCCAGTAAGTCTATGAACACTGAAGCTTTCTTT.

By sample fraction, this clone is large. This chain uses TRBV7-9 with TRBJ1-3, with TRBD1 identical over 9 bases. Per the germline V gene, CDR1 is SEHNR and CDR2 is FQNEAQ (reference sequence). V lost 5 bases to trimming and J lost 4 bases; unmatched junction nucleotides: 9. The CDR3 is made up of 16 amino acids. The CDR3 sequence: CASSQSAGQGGNTIYF. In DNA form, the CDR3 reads TGTGCCAGCAGCCAATCGGCTGGACAGGGGGGAAACACCATATATTTT.

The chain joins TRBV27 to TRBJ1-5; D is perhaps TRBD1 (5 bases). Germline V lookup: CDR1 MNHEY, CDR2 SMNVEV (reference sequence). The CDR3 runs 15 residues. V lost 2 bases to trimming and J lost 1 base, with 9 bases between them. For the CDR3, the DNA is TGTGCCAGCAGTTTAGACAGACGGAGCAATCAGCCCCAGCATTTT. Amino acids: CASSLDRRSNQPQHF.

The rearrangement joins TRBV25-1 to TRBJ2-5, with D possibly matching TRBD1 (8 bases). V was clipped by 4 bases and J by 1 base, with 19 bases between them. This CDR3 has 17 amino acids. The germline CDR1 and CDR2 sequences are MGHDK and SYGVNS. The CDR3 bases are TGTGCCAGCAGTGCCTACGGGGGGACAGGTGTCCAAGAGACCCAGTACTTC. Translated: CASSAYGGTGVQETQYF.

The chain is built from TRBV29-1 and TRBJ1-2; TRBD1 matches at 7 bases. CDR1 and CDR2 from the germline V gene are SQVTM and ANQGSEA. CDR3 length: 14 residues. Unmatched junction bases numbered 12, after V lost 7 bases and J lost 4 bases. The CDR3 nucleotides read TGCAGCGCAGACAAAGACAGGGTCGGCTATGGCTACACCTTC. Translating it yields CSADKDRVGYGYTF.

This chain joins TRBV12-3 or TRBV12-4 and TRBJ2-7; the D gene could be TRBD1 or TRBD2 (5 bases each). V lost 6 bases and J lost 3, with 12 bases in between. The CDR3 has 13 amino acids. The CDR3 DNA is TGTGCCAGCAGATCGGGGCGAAACTACGAGCAGTACTTC. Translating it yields CASRSGRNYEQYF.

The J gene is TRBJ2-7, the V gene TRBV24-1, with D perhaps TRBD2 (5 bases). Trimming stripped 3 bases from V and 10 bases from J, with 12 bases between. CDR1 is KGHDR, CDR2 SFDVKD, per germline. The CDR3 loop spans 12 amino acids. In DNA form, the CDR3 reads TGTGCCACCAGTGATCGCCGGGGATACCAGTACTTC. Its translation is CATSDRRGYQYF.

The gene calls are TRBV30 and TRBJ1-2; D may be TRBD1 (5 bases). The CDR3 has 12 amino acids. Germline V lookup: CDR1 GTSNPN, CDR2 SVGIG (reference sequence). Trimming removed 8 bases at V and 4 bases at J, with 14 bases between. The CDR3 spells CAKNYGGYGYTF. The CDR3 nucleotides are TGTGCCAAGAACTATGGGGGCTATGGCTACACCTTC.

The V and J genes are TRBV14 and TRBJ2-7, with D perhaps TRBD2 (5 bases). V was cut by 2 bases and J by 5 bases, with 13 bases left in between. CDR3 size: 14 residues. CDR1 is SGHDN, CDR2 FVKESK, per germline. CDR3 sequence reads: CASSQLSGVNEQYF. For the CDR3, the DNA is TGTGCCAGCAGCCAATTATCCGGGGTGAACGAGCAGTACTTC.